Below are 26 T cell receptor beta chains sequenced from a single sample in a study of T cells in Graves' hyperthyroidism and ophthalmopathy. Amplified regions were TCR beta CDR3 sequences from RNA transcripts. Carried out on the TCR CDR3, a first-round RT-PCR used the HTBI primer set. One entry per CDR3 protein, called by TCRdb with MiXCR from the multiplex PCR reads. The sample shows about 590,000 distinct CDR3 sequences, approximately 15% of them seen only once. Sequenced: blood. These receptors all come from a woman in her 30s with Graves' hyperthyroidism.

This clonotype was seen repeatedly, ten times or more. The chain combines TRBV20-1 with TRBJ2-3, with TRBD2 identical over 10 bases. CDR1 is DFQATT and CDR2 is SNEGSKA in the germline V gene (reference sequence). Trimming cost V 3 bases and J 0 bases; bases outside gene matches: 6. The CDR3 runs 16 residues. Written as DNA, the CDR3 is TGCAGTGCTAGGCCGAGCGGGAGGGCTAGCACAGATACGCAGTATTTT. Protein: CSARPSGRASTDTQYF.

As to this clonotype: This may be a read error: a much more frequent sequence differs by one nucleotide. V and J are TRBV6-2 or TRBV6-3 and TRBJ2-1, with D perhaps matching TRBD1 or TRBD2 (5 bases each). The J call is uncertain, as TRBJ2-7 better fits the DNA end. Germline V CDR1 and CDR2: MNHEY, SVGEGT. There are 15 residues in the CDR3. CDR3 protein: CASSIGARSYNEQYF. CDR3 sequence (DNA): TGTGCCAGCAGTATCGGGGCCCGCTCCTACAATGAGCAGTACTTC.

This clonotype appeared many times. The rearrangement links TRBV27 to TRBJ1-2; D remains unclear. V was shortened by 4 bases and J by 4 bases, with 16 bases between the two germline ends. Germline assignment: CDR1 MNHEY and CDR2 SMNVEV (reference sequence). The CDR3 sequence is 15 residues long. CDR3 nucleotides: TGTGCCAGCAGTTACACCACCGGGAGCCTCTATGGCTACACCTTC. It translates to CASSYTTGSLYGYTF.

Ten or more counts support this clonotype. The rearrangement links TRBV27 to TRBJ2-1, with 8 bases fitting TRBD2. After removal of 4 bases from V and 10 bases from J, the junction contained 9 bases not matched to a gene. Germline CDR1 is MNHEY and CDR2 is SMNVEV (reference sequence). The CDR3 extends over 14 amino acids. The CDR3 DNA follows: TGTGCCAGCAGTTCGGGACTAGGGGTGGGGGAGCAGTTCTTC. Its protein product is CASSSGLGVGEQFF.

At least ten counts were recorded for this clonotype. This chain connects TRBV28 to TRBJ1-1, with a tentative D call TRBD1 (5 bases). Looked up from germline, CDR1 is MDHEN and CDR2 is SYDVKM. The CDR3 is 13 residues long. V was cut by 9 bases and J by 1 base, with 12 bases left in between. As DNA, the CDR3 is TGTGCCAGTTGGGACGGGGCGAACACTGAAGCTTTCTTT. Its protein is CASWDGANTEAFF.

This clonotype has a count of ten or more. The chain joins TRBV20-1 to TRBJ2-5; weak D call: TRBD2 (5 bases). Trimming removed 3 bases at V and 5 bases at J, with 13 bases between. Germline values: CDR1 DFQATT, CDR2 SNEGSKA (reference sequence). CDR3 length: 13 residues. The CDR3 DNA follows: TGCAGTGCTAGTTTAGCGAGGTTGGAGACCCAGTACTTC. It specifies CSASLARLETQYF.

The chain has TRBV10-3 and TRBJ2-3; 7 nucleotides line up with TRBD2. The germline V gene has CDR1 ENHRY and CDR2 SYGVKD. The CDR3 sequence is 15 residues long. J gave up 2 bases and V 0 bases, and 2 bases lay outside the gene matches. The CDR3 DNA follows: TGTGCCATCAGTGAGTCTGCGGGAGCCACAGATACGCAGTATTTT. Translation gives CAISESAGATDTQYF.

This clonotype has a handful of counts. CDR3 nucleotides: TGTGCCACCAGCAGAGGTCCGGCTGGAAACACCATATATTTT. Translated, it gives CATSRGPAGNTIYF. This chain connects TRBV15 to TRBJ1-3; D is undetermined. The CDR3 is 14 residues long. V gave up 1 base and J gave up 2 bases, with 6 bases separating them. Per the germline V gene, CDR1 is LNHNV and CDR2 is YYDKDF (reference sequence).

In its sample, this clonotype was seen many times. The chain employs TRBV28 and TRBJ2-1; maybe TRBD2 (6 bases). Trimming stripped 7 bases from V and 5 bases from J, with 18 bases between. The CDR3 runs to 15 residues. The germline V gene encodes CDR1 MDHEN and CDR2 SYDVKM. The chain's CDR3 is CASIHSGGEHNEQFF. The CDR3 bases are TGTGCCAGCATTCATAGCGGTGGAGAGCACAATGAGCAGTTCTTC.

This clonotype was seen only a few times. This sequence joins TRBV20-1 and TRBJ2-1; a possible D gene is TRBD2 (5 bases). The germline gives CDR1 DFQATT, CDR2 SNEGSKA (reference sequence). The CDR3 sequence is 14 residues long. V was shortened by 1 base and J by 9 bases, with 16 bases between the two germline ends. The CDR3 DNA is TGCAGTGCTAGAGGACTTCCACGCGAGGGTGAGCAGTTCTTC. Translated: CSARGLPREGEQFF.

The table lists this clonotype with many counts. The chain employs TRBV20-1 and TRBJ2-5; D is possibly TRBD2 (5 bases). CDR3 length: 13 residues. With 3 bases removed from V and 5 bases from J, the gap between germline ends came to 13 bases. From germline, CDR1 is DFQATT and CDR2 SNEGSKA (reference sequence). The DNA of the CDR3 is TGCAGTGCTAGCCGTAGAGGGCACGAGACCCAGTACTTC. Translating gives CSASRRGHETQYF.

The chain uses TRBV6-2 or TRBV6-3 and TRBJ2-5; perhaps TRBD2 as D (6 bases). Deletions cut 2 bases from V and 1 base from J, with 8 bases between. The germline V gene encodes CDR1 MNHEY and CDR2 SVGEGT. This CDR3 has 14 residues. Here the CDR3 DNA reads TGTGCCAGCAGTTACCTGGGGGGCCAAGAGACCCAGTACTTC. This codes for CASSYLGGQETQYF.

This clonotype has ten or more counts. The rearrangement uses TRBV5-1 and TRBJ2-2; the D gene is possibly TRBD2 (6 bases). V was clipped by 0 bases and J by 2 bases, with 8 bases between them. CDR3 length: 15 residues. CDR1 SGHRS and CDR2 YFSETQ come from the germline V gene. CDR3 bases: TGCGCCAGCAGCTTGGAGGACTATAACACCGGGGAGCTGTTTTTT. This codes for CASSLEDYNTGELFF.

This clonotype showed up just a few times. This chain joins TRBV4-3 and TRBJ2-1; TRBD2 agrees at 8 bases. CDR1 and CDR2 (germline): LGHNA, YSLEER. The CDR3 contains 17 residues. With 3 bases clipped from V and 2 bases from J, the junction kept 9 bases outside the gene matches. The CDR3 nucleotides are TGCGCCAGCAGCCAGGACACACTAGCGGAAACCTACAATGAGCAGTTCTTC. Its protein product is CASSQDTLAETYNEQFF.

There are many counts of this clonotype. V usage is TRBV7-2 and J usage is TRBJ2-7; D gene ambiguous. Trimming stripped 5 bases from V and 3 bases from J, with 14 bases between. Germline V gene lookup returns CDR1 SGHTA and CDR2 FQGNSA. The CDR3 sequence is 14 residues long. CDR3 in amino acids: CASSQEHADYEQYF. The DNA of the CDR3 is TGTGCCAGCAGCCAAGAGCATGCGGACTACGAGCAGTACTTC. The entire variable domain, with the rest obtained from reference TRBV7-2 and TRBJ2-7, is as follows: GAGVSQSPSNKVTEKGKDVELRCDPISGHTALYWYRQSLGQGLEFLIYFQGNSAPDKSGLPSDRFSAERTGGSVSTLTIQRTQQEDSAVYLCASSQEHADYEQYFGPGTRLTVT.

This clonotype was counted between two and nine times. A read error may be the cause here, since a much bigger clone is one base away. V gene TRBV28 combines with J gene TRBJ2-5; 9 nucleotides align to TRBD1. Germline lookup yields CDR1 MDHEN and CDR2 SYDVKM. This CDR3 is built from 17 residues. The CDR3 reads CASSLWAGTGFQETQHF. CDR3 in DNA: TGTGCCAGCAGTTTATGGGCGGGGACAGGGTTCCAAGAGACCCAGCACTTC.

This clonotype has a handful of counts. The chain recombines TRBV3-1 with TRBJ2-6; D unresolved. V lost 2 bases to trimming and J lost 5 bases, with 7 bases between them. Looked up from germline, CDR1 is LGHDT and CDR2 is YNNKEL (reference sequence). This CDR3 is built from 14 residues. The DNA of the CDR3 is TGTGCCAGCAGCCAACCAAGTAGGGCCAACGTCCTGACTTTC. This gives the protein CASSQPSRANVLTF.

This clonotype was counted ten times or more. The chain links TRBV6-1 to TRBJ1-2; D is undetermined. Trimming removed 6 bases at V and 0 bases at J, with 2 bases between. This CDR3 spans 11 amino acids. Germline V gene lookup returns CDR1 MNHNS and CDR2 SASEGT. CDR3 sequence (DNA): TGTGCCAGCAGCGCTAACTATGGCTACACCTTC. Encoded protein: CASSANYGYTF.

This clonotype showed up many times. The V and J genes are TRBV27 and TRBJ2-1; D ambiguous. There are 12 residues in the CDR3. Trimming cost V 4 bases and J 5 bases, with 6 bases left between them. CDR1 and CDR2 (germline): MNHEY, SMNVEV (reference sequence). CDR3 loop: CASSYGDNEQFF. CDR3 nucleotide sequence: TGTGCCAGCAGTTACGGTGACAATGAGCAGTTCTTC.

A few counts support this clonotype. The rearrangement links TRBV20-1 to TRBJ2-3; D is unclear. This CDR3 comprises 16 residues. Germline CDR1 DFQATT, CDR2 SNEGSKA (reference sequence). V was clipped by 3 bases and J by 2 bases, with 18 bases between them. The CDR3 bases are TGCAGTGCTAGTCCCTCCGGGTTTGGACCCACAGATACGCAGTATTTT. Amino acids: CSASPSGFGPTDTQYF.

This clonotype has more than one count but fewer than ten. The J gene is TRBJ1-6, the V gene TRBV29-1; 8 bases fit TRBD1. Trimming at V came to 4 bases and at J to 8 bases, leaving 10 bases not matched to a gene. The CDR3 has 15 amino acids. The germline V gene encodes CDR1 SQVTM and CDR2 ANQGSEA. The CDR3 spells CSVAETGDPYSPLHF. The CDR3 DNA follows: TGCAGCGTTGCTGAGACAGGGGATCCCTATTCACCCCTCCACTTT.

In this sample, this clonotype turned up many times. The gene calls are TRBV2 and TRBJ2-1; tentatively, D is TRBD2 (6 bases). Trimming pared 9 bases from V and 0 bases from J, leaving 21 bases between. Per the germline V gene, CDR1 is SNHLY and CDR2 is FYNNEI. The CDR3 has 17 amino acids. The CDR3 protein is CARGGAIPFNSYNEQFF. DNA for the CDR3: TGTGCCAGAGGCGGGGCGATACCTTTCAACTCCTACAATGAGCAGTTCTTC.

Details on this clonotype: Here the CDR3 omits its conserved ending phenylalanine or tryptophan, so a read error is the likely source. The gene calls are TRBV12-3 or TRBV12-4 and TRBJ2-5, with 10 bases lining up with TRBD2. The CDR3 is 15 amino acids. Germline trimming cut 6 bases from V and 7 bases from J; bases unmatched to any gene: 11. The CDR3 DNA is TGTGCCAGCAGGGGGAGCGGGAGGGGGGTCGGGACCCAGTACCTC. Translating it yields CASRGSGRGVGTQYL.

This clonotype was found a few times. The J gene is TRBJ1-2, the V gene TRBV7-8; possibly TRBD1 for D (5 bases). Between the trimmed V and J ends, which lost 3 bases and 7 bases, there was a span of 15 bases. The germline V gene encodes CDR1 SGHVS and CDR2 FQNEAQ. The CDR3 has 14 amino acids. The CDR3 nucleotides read TGTGCCAGCAGCTTTGCCAGCCAAAGGGGTGGCTACACCTTC. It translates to CASSFASQRGGYTF.

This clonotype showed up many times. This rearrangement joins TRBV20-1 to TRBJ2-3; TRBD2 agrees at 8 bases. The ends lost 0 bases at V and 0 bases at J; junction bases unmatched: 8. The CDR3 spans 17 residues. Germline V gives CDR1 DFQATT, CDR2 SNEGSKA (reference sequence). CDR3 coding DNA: TGCAGTGCTAGAGATCTTAGGGAGCGGGGGAGCACAGATACGCAGTATTTT. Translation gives CSARDLRERGSTDTQYF.

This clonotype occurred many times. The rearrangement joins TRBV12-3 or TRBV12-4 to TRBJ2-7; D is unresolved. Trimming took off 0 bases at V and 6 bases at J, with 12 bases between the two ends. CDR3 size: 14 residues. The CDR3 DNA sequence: TGTGCCAGCAGTTTAGCTGGTAGTGTGCGCGAGCAGTACTTC. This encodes CASSLAGSVREQYF.